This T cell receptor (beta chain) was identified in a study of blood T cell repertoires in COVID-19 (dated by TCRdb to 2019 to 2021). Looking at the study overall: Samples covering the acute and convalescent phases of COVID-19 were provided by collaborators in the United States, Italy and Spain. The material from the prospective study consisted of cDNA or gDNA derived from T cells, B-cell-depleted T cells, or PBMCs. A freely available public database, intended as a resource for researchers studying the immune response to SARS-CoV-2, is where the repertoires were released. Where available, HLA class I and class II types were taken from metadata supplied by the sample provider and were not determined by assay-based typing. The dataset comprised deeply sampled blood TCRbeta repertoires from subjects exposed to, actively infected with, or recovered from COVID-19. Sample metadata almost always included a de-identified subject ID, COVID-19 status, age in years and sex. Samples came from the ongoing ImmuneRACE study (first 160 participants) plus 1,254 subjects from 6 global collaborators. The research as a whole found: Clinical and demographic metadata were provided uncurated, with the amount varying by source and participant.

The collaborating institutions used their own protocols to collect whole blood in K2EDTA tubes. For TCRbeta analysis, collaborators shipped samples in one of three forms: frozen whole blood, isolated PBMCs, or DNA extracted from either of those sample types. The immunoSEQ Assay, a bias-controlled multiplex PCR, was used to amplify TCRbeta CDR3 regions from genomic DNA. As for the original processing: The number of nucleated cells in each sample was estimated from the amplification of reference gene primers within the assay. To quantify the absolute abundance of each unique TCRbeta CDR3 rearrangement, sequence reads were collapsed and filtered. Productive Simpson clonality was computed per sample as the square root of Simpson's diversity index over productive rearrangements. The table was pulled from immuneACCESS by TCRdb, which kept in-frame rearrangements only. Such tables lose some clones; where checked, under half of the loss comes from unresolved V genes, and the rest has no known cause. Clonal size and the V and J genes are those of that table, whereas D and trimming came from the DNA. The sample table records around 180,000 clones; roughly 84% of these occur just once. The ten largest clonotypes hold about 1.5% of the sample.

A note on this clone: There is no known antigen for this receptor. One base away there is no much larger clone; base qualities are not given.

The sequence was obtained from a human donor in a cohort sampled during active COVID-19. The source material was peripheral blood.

In nucleotides, the sequence is TGCAGTGCTAGTTTCTCGAACACTGAAGCTTTCTTT. Translation gives CSASFSNTEAFF. This chain is built from TRBV20-1 and TRBJ1-1, with no reliable assignment of the D segment. Based on the germline V gene (reference sequence), the CDR1 and CDR2 sequences are DFQATT and SNEGSKA. Trimming takes 3 bases from V and 1 base from J, and the germline ends sit 6 bases apart. CDR3 length: 12 amino acids, cysteine to phenylalanine. The kept DNA is CDR3 alone, 36 bases in frame from the first base.